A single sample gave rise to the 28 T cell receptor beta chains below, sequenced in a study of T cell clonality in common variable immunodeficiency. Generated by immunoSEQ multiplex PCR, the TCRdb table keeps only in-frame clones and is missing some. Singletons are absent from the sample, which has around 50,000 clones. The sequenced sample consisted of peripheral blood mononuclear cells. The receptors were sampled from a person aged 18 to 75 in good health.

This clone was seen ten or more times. Incomplete CDR3 DNA: TGTGCCACCAGCAGAGATTTAGAGGGGTATAATTCACCC. It encodes CATSRDLEGYNSP. The entire CDR3 is CATSRDLEGYNSPLHF. This chain connects TRBV15 to TRBJ1-6; TRBD1 might be the D (5 bases). The sequence runs out 3 residues before the end of the CDR3; the remainder is reconstructed from the germline J gene. The CDR3 spans 16 residues. CDR1 and CDR2 from the germline V gene are LNHNV and YYDKDF (reference sequence). The V and J ends lost 0 bases and 4 bases respectively, with 10 bases between them.

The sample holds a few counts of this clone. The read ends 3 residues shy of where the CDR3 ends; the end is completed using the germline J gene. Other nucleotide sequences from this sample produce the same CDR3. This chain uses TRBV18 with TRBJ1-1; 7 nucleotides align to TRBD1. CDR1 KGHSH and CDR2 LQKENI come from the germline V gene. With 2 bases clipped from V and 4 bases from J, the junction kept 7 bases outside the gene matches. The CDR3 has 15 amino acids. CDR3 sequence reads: CASSPRQGGGTEAFF. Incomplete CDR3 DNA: TGTGCCAGCTCACCAAGACAGGGCGGCGGCACTGAA.

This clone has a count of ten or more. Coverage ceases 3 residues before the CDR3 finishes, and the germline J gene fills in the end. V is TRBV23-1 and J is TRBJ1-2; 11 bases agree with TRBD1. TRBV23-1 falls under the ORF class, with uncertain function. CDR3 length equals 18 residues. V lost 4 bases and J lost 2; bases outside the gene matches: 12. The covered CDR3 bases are TGCGCCAGCAGTCGACCGGGACAGGGGGTTAACTGGAACTATGGC. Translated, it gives CASSRPGQGVNWNYG. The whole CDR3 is CASSRPGQGVNWNYGYTF.

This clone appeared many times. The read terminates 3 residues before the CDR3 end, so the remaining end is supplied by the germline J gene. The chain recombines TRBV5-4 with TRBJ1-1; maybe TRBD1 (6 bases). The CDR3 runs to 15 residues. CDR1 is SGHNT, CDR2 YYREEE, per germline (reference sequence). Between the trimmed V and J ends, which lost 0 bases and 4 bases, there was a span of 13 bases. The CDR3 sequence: CASSLDRAMVTEAFF. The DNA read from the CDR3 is TGTGCCAGCAGCTTGGACAGGGCGATGGTCACTGAA.

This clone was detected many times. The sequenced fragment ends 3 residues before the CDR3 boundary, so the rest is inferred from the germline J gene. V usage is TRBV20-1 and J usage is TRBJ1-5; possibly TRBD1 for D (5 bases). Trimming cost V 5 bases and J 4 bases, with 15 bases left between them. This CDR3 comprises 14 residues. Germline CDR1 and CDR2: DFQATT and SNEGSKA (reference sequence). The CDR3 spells CSARDRGGNQPQHF. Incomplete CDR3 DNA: TGCAGTGCTCGCGACCGGGGGGGAAATCAGCCC.

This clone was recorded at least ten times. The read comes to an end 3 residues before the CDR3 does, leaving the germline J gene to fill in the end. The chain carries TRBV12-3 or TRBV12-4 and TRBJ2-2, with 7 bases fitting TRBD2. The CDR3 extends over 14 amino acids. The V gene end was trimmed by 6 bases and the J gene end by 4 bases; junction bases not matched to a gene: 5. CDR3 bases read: TGTGCCAGCAGACTTAGCGGGCGCACCGGGGAG. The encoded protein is CASRLSGRTGE. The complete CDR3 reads CASRLSGRTGELFF.

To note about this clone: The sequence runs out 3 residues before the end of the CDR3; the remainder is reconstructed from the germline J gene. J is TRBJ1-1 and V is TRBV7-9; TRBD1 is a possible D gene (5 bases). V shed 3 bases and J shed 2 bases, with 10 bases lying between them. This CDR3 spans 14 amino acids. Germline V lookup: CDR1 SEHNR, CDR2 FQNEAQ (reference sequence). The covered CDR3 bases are TGTGCCAGCAGCTTTAGCGGGGGTAACACTGAA. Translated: CASSFSGGNTE. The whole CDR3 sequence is CASSFSGGNTEAFF. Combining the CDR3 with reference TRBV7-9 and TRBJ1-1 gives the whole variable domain DTGVSQNPRHKITKRGQNVTFRCDPISEHNRLYWYRQTLGQGPEFLTYFQNEAQLEKSRLLSDRFSAERPKGSFSTLEIQRTEQGDSAMYLCASSFSGGNTEAFFGQGTRLTVV.

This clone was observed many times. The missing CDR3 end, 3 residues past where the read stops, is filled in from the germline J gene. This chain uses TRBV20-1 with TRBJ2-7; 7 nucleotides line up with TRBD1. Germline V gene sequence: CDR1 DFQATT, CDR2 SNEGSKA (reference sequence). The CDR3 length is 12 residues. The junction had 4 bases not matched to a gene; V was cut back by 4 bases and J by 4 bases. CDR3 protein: CSAIGGGYEQYF. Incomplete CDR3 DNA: TGCAGTGCTATAGGGGGCGGGTACGAG.

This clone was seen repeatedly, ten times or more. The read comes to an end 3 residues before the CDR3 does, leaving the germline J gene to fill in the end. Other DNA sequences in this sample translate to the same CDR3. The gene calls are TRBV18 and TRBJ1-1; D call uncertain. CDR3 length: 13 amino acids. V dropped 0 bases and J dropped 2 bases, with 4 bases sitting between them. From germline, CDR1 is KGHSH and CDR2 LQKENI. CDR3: CASSPPVNTEAFF. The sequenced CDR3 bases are TGTGCCAGCTCACCACCTGTAAACACTGAA.

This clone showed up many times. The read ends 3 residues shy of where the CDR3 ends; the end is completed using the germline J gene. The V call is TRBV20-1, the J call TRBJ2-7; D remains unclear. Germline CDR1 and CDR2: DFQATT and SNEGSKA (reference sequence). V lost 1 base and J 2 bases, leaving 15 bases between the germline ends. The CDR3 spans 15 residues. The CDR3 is CSARGTSRLPYEQYF. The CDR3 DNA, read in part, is TGCAGTGCTAGAGGAACGAGCCGCCTTCCCTACGAG.

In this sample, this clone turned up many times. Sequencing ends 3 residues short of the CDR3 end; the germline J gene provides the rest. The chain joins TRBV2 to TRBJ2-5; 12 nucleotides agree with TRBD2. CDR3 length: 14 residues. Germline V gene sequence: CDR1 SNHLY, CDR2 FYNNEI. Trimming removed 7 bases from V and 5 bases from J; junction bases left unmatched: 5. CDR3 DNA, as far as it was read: TGTGCCAGCAACCCTAGCGGGAGGGCGGAGACC. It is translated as CASNPSGRAET. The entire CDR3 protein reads CASNPSGRAETQYF.

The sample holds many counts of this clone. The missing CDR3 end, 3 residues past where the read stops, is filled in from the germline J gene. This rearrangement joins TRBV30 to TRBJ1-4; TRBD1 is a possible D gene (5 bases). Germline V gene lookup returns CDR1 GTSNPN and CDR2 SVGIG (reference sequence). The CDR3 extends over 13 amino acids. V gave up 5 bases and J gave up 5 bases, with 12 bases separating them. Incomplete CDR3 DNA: TGTGCCTGGCAACCTGACAGAAATGAAAAA. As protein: CAWQPDRNEK. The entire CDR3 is CAWQPDRNEKLFF.

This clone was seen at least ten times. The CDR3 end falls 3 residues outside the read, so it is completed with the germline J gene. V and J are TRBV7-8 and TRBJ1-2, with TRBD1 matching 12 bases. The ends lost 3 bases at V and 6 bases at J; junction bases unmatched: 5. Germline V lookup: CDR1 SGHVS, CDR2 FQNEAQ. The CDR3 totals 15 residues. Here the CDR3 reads CASSFRDRGRDGYTF. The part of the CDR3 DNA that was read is TGTGCCAGCAGCTTTCGGGACAGGGGGCGGGATGGC. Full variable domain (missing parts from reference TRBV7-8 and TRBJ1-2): GAGVSQSPRYKVAKRGQDVALRCDPISGHVSLFWYQQALGQGPEFLTYFQNEAQLDKSGLPSDRFFAERPEGSVSTLKIQRTQQEDSAVYLCASSFRDRGRDGYTFGSGTRLTVV.

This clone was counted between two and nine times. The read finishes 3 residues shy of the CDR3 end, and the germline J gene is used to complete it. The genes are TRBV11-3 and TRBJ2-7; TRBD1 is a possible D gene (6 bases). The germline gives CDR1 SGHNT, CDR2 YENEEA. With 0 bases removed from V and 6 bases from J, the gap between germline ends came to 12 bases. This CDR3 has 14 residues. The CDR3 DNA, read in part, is TGTGCCAGCAGCTTAGATCGGGCAGGGGCCGAG. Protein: CASSLDRAGAE. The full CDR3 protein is CASSLDRAGAEQYF.

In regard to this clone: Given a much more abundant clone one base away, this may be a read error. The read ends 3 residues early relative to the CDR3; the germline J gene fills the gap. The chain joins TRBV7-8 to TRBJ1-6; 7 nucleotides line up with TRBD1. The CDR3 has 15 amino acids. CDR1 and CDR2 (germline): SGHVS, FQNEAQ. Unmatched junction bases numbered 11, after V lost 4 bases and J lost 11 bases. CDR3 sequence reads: CASSSSGQLNPPLHF. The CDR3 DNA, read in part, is TGTGCCAGCAGCTCATCGGGACAGCTAAATCCACCC.

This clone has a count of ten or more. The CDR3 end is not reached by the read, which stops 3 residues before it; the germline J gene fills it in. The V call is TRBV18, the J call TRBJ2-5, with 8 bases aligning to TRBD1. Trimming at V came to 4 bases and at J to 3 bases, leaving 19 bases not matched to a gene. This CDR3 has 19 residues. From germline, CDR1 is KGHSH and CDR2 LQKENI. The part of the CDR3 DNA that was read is TGTGCCAGCTCACGTATTACAGGGGGAACGATCCTCACGGAAGAGACC. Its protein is CASSRITGGTILTEET. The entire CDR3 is CASSRITGGTILTEETQYF.

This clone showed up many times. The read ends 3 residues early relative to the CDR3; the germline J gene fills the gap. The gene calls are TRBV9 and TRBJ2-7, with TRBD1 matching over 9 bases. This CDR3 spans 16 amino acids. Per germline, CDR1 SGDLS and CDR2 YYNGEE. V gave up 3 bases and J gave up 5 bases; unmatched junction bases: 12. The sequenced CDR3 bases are TGTGCCAGCAGCGGGGGACAGGGTAGCTCAATCCACGAG. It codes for CASSGGQGSSIHE. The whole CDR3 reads CASSGGQGSSIHEQYF.

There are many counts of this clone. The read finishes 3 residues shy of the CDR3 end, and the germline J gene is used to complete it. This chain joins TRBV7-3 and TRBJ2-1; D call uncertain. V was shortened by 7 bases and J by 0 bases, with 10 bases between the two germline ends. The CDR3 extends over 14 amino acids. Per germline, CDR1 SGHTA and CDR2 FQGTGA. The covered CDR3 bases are TGTGCCAGCACTCACGGTGGCTCCTACAATGAG. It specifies CASTHGGSYNE. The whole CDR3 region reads CASTHGGSYNEQFF.

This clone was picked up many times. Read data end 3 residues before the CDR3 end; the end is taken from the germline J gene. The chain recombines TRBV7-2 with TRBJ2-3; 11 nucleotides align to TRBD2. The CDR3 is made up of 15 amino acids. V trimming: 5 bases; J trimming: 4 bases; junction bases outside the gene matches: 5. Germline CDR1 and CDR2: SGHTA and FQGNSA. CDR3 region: CASSPLAGGPDTQYF. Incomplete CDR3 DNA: TGTGCCAGCAGCCCTCTAGCGGGGGGACCAGATACG.

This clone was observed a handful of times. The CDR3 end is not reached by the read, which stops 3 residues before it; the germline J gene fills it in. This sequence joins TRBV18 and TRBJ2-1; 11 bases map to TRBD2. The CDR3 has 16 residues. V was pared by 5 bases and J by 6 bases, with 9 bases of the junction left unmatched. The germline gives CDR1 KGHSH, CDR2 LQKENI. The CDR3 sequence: CASSGAGTSGRNEQFF. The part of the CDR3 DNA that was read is TGTGCCAGCTCAGGAGCCGGGACTAGCGGCCGCAATGAG.

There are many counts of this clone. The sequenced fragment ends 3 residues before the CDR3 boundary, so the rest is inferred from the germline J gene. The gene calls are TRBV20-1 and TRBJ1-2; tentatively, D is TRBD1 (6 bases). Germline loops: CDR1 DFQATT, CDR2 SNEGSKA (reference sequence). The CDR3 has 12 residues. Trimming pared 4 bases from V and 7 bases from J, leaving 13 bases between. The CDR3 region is CSAKHGTIGYTF. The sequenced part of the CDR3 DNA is TGCAGTGCTAAACACGGGACAATTGGC.

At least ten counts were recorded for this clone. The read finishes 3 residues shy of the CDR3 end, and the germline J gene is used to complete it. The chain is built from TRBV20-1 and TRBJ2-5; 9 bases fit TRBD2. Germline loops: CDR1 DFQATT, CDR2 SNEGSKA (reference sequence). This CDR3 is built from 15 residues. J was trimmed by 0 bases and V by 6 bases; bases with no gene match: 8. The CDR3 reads CSAIGPSGDQETQYF. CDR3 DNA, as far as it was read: TGCAGTGCCATCGGCCCTAGCGGGGACCAAGAGACC.

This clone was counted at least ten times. The chain's CDR3 is CASSSGQPEQFF. The part of the CDR3 DNA that was read is TGTGCCAGCAGTTCCGGACAGCCTGAG. The chain combines TRBV12-3 or TRBV12-4 with TRBJ2-1; a weak D match, TRBD1 (6 bases). With the read ending 3 residues before the CDR3 end, the germline J gene is used to fill in that end. Trimming shortened V by 4 bases and J by 9 bases, and 10 bases separated the two germline ends. This CDR3 spans 12 amino acids.

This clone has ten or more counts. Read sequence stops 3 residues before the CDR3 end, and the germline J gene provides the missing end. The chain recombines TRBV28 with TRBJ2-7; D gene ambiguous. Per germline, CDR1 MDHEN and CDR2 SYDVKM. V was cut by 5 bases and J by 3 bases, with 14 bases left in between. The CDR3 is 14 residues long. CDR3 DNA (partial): TGTGCCAGCAGTGAGAGACATTTGCACTACGAG. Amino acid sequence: CASSERHLHYE. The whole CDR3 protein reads CASSERHLHYEQYF.

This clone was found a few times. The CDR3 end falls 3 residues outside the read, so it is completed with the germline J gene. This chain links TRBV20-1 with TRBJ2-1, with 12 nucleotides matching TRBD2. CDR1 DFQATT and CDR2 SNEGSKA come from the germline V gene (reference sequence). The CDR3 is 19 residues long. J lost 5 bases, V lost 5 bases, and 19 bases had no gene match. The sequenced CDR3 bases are TGCAGTGCTGTAAGTTCACTAGCGGGAGGTACAAACCGGGACAATGAG. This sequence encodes CSAVSSLAGGTNRDNE. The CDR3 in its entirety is CSAVSSLAGGTNRDNEQFF.

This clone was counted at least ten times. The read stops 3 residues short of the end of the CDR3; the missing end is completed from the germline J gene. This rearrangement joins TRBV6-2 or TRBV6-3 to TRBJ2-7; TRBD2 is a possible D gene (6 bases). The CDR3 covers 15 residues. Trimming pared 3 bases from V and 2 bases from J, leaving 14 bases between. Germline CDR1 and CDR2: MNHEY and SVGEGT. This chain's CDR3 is CASSYSGEAAYEQYF. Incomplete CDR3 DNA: TGTGCCAGCAGTTATTCGGGGGAGGCGGCCTACGAG.

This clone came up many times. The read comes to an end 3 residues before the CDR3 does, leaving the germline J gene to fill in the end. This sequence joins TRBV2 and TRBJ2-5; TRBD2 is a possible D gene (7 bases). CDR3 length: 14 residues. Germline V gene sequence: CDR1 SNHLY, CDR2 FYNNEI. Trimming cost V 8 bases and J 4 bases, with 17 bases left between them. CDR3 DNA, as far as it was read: TGTGCCAGCTGCACACTGGGGGGGCGAGAGACC. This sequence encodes CASCTLGGRET. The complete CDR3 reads CASCTLGGRETQYF.

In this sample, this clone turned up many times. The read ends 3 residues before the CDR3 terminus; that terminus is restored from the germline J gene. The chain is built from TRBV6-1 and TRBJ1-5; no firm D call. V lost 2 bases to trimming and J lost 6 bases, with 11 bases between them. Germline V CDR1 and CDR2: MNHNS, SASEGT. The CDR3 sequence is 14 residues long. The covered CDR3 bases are TGTGCCAGCAGTGAATCCGGGTTCGTTCAGCCC. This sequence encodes CASSESGFVQP. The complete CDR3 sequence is CASSESGFVQPQHF.